The TCR beta chain under discussion was sequenced for a study of T cell changes during pregnancy in multiple sclerosis. TCRdb keeps only in-frame clones here, not all; method: immunoSEQ multiplex PCR. The table has approximately 80,000 clones, over 80% seen once; the top ten hold around 3.3%. After removal of 4 bases from V and 3 bases from J, the junction contained 6 bases not matched to a gene. Germline loops: CDR1 MNHEY, CDR2 SMNVEV (reference sequence). This CDR3 has 14 amino acids. This sequence originates from a female donor in good health, serving as a control in a pregnancy study. Some clones in this sample may be carry-over from other donors' samples. V and J are TRBV27 and TRBJ2-7, with TRBD1 identical over 7 bases. The specimen was PBMCs, collected in the first trimester of pregnancy. CDR3 amino acids: CASSSRQGFYEQYF. The CDR3, as DNA: TGTGCCAGCAGTTCCCGACAGGGTTTCTACGAGCAGTACTTC.